One sample yielded the 11 T cell receptor beta chains listed below, sequenced in a study of multiple sclerosis patients with progressive multifocal leukoencephalopathy. Time point given: 12 to 13 months of natalizumab therapy. The assay was immunoSEQ multiplex PCR, and TCRdb's table has in-frame clones only and misses some. The sample gives 26,000 or so clones, 75% to 95% of which show up once; around 2% is in the top ten. Sequenced material: PBMCs, taken from a patient treated with natalizumab. These receptors originate from a man younger than 40 with multiple sclerosis.

The rearrangement links TRBV27 to TRBJ2-7, with a weak D call TRBD1 (6 bases). CDR3 length: 14 amino acids. Between the trimmed V and J ends, which lost 5 bases and 5 bases, there was a span of 16 bases. Germline loops: CDR1 MNHEY, CDR2 SMNVEV (reference sequence). In nucleotides, the CDR3 is TGTGCCAGCAGTCTGGACAGCTCGGCCCACGAGCAGTACTTC. Translated: CASSLDSSAHEQYF.

The chain recombines TRBV21-1 with TRBJ2-2; TRBD2 is the table's D call, not checked against the DNA. TRBV21-1 is termed a pseudogene. The CDR3 is 16 amino acids. CDR3 sequence (DNA): TGTGCCAGCAGCCCTAAAAGCGAGCGGGATCCCGGGGAGCTGTTTTTT. Protein sequence: CASSPKSERDPGELFF.

V and J are TRBV7-2 and TRBJ2-6; no reliable D call. The CDR3 runs 15 residues. From germline, CDR1 is SGHTA and CDR2 FQGNSA. V dropped 3 bases and J dropped 0 bases, with 6 bases sitting between them. This chain's CDR3 is CASSFPNSGANVLTF. The CDR3 nucleotides are TGTGCCAGCAGCTTCCCGAACTCTGGGGCCAACGTCCTGACTTTC.

CDR3 amino acids: CASSSVHRGEQFF. In DNA form, the CDR3 reads TGCGCCAGCAGCTCGGTCCATCGAGGAGAGCAGTTCTTC. The rearrangement uses TRBV5-1 and TRBJ2-1; D uncertain. Germline CDR1 reads SGHRS; CDR2 reads YFSETQ. Trimming stripped 3 bases from V and 10 bases from J, with 14 bases between. This CDR3 spans 13 amino acids.

The chain links TRBV6-6 to TRBJ1-5; D remains unclear. V gave up 0 bases and J gave up 3 bases, with 12 bases separating them. Germline lookup yields CDR1 MNHNY and CDR2 SVGAGI (reference sequence). The CDR3 length is 16 residues. Here the CDR3 DNA reads TGTGCCAGCAGTTACTCGAACCGGGCTCCCAATCAGCCCCAGCATTTT. This sequence encodes CASSYSNRAPNQPQHF.

Notes on this clone: The same CDR3 is also encoded by other DNA sequences in this sample. The V gene is TRBV27, the J gene TRBJ2-2; TRBD2 aligns across 8 bases. CDR3 length: 16 amino acids. Germline CDR1 MNHEY, CDR2 SMNVEV (reference sequence). With V trimmed by 4 bases and J by 4 bases, 8 bases remained unmatched. CDR3 loop: CASSSLAGMLTGELFF. The CDR3 region has the DNA TGTGCCAGCAGTTCTTTAGCGGGAATGCTCACCGGGGAGCTGTTTTTT.

The genes are TRBV7-2 and TRBJ2-1, with TRBD1 matching over 8 bases. Germline V lookup: CDR1 SGHTA, CDR2 FQGNSA. The CDR3 is 15 amino acids. Germline trimming cut 1 base from V and 8 bases from J; bases unmatched to any gene: 7. CDR3 DNA sequence: TGTGCCAGCAGCTTAGACAGGGGGGCCTTTTATGAGCAGTTCTTC. Its protein product is CASSLDRGAFYEQFF.

The rearrangement joins TRBV27 to TRBJ1-6; maybe TRBD1 (6 bases). CDR3 length equals 16 residues. CDR1 and CDR2 (germline): MNHEY, SMNVEV (reference sequence). V was cut by 2 bases and J by 4 bases, with 12 bases left in between. The CDR3 sequence is CASSLVGQLYNSPLHF. The CDR3 bases are TGTGCCAGCAGTTTAGTAGGACAGCTTTATAATTCACCCCTCCACTTT.

CDR3 bases: TGTGCCAGTAGTATCCTGGGGCCAGGGGCGGGAGTCACTGAAGCTTTCTTT. Residues: CASSILGPGAGVTEAFF. The genes are TRBV19 and TRBJ1-1, with D possibly TRBD1 on 6 matching bases. Between the trimmed V and J ends, which lost 3 bases and 4 bases, there was a span of 21 bases. Germline CDR1 and CDR2: LNHDA and SQIVND (reference sequence). The CDR3 has 17 residues.

The chain couples TRBV27 to TRBJ2-2; perhaps D is TRBD1 or TRBD2 (6 bases each). Per the germline V gene, CDR1 is MNHEY and CDR2 is SMNVEV (reference sequence). The V and J ends lost 7 bases and 7 bases respectively, with 16 bases between them. The CDR3 contains 14 residues. For the CDR3, the DNA is TGTGCCAGCACCATAGGGGGGTTGAACGGGGAGCTGTTTTTT. This translates into CASTIGGLNGELFF.

V and J are TRBV5-1 and TRBJ2-2, with 12 nucleotides matching TRBD2. The CDR3 runs to 18 residues. Germline V CDR1 and CDR2: SGHRS, YFSETQ. Losses at the gene ends were 5 bases for V and 0 bases for J; bases not matched to a gene: 8. CDR3: CASRSGTSGPSNTGELFF. The CDR3 DNA reads TGCGCCAGCAGATCAGGGACTAGCGGGCCCTCGAACACCGGGGAGCTGTTTTTT.